The present TCR beta chain was sequenced within a study of CD8 T cells in ankylosing spondylitis. General study results and limits: In ankylosing spondylitis patients, matched synovial fluid reportedly showed significant enrichment of disease-linked clones. A motif in TCR beta, a set of 8 or 9 highly homologous variants, appeared characteristic of ankylosing spondylitis blood.

A remark on this clonotype: Antigen unknown.

V shed 4 bases and J shed 5 bases, with 20 bases lying between them. Germline values: CDR1 SGHVS, CDR2 FNYEAQ. This CDR3 has 17 residues. It was by quantitative 5'-RACE with molecular barcodes that TCR beta libraries were made. TCRdb called the 5' RACE reads again in MiXCR, with one record for every CDR3 protein. In the table there are a few hundred thousand distinct CDR3 sequences, about 20% of which are singletons. The chain recombines TRBV7-6 with TRBJ2-2, with unresolved D. Sequenced material: blood, either unsorted or a sorted T cell fraction (not recorded which). The sequence was collected from a male donor with ankylosing spondylitis or in good health (not recorded which). The CDR3 spells CASSSPPRALDTGELFF. CDR3 nucleotides: TGTGCCAGCAGCTCTCCGCCCCGTGCTCTTGATACCGGGGAGCTGTTTTTT.